Below, one T cell receptor beta chain is given with its context. The data derive from a study of T cells in Graves' hyperthyroidism and ophthalmopathy. RNA transcripts gave rise to amplified TCR beta CDR3 regions. HTBI primers were employed in a first-round RT-PCR of the TCR CDR3. Using its own MiXCR run on the multiplex PCR reads, TCRdb lists one record per CDR3 protein. The profile shows about 250,000 distinct CDR3 sequences, around 25% of them singletons. CDR1 is MNHEY, CDR2 SMNVEV, per germline (reference sequence). The ends lost 5 bases at V and 2 bases at J; junction bases unmatched: 12. The CDR3 consists of 16 residues.

The material sequenced was blood. The V call is TRBV27, the J call TRBJ2-7, with 7 bases matching TRBD1. The sequence came from a woman aged 40 to 50 with Graves' ophthalmopathy. The CDR3 here is CASSPKRTDRAYEQYF. The CDR3 coding sequence is TGTGCCAGCAGTCCCAAGAGAACAGACAGGGCCTACGAGCAGTACTTC.